This TCR beta chain was sequenced in a study of a mutant IDH1 vaccine in newly diagnosed glioma. Study-level information: Each patient was administered eight vaccinations, scheduled in weeks 1, 3, 5, 7, 11, 15, 19 and 23. The therapy given earlier, which was standard therapy, consisted of radiotherapy, temozolomide, or both, and most of the patients received both. General study points: Top-clonotype changes in peripheral T cells seemed unrelated to pseudoprogression.

On this clone itself: The antigen remains unidentified.

Profiling relied on immunoSEQ multiplex PCR, and the TCRdb table lists in-frame clones only, not all of them. Here the sample spans 35,000 to 55,000 clones, approximately 84% being singletons. Time point: week 23, last vaccination. In every dose of vaccine, 300 ug of mutant IDH1 20-mer peptide was given alongside topical imiquimod. The CDR3 is 10 residues long. V lost 6 bases and J lost 4, with 5 bases in between. In germline, CDR1 is DFQATT, CDR2 SNEGSKA (reference sequence). This chain links TRBV20-1 with TRBJ2-3; D is uncertain. Source: PBMCs, taken from a glioma patient whose treatment included an IDH1 peptide vaccine. The clonotype comes from a woman younger than 35 with glioma. Some clones in this sample may be carry-over from other donors' samples. CDR3 region: CSAGPDTQYF. In DNA, the CDR3 is TGCAGTGCCGGACCAGATACGCAGTATTTT.